Listed below are T cell receptor beta chains from one sample, sequenced in a study of cytomegalovirus exposure and HLA in healthy donors. Libraries were prepared by immunoSEQ multiplex PCR; TCRdb keeps only in-frame clonotypes and omits some of them. Of about 140,000 clones in the sample, approximately 80% are singletons; the top ten hold 3% to 5%. Source material: PBMCs. These receptors were taken from a male donor in good health and CMV-seronegative. Each CDR3 is given with its conserved first and last residue. D genes are given only for firm matches. Where a row states a size, it is once, few, many or the class of an expanded clone; other rows omit it.

j_call | v_call | d_call | clone_size | cdr3_nt | cdr3_aa
TRBJ2-5 | TRBV5-6 | TRBD1 | NA | TGTGCCAGCAGCCGGACAGGGGGAGAGACCCAGTACTTC | CASSRTGGETQYF
TRBJ2-3 | TRBV9 | NA | NA | TGTGCCAGTCGCTCTGCCGGGGGAGCGCAGTATTTT | CASRSAGGAQYF
TRBJ2-2 | TRBV7-2 | TRBD1 | NA | TGTGCCAGCAGCGACCGACAGGGTACGAACACCGGGGAGCTGTTTTTT | CASSDRQGTNTGELFF
TRBJ2-3 | TRBV10-2 | NA | NA | TGCGCCAGCAGTGAACAGGGCGTCAGCACAGATACGCAGTATTTT | CASSEQGVSTDTQYF
TRBJ1-5 | TRBV19 | TRBD1 | NA | TGTGCCAGTAGTCGCCGACAGGGGTTACTACCTGGCAATCAGCCCCAGCATTTT | CASSRRQGLLPGNQPQHF
TRBJ1-6 | TRBV6-5 | TRBD1 | once | TGTGCCAGCAGGGCCGGGACAGCAAATTCACCCCTCCACTTT | CASRAGTANSPLHF
TRBJ2-5 | TRBV5-4 | TRBD2 | NA | TGTGCCAGCAGCCTTGGGACTAGCGGGGCGGAGACCCAGTACTTC | CASSLGTSGAETQYF
TRBJ2-7 | TRBV6-5 | TRBD1 | NA | TGTGCCAGCAGATCCCAGCCAGGGGGCACCTACGAGCAGTACTTC | CASRSQPGGTYEQYF
TRBJ2-7 | TRBV4-1 | NA | NA | TGCGCCAGCAGCCAAGGGACGGGGGGCGGCGGATTCTCCTACGAGCAGTACTTC | CASSQGTGGGGFSYEQYF
TRBJ2-5 | TRBV7-9 | NA | NA | TGTGCCAGCGGCAGGGGCCTCCAAGAGACCCAGTACTTC | CASGRGLQETQYF
TRBJ2-5 | TRBV20-1 | NA | NA | TGCAGTGCTCCTATGGAGACCCAGTACTTC | CSAPMETQYF
TRBJ2-3 | TRBV5-4 | TRBD2 | NA | TGTGCCAGCAGCCGACCACTAGCGGGGGTGAGCACAGATACGCAGTATTTT | CASSRPLAGVSTDTQYF
TRBJ1-5 | TRBV7-8 | NA | few | TGTGCCAGCAGCCTCCGGTCCAGGGATAATCAGCCCCAGCATTTT | CASSLRSRDNQPQHF
TRBJ2-3 | TRBV7-2 | TRBD2 | NA | TGTGCCAGCAGCTTAGAGGGCGGGAGACTAGCGGATACAGATACGCAGTATTTT | CASSLEGGRLADTDTQYF
TRBJ2-7 | TRBV7-2 | TRBD1 | NA | TGTGCCAGCAGCTTAGAACAGGGGACCTACGAGCAGTACTTC | CASSLEQGTYEQYF
TRBJ2-2 | TRBV9 | TRBD2 | NA | TGTGCCAGCAGCGCCCCCCGGGGGGGCTTGGACACCGGGGAGCTGTTTTTT | CASSAPRGGLDTGELFF
TRBJ2-1 | TRBV6-6 | TRBD1 | NA | TGTGCCAGCCGAGGGACAGTCTTCTCCTACAATGAGCAGTTCTTC | CASRGTVFSYNEQFF
TRBJ1-5 | TRBV29-1 | NA | NA | TGCAGCGTAGGGGGACGGAGCAATCAGCCCCAGCATTTT | CSVGGRSNQPQHF
TRBJ2-7 | TRBV9 | NA | NA | TGTGCCAGCAGCGTAGGGGTAGGGGGCTACGAGCAGTACTTC | CASSVGVGGYEQYF
TRBJ2-1 | TRBV5-8 | TRBD2 | once | TGTGCCAGCAGCTTGGAGGGGACTAGCGGTTACAATGAGCAGTTCTTC | CASSLEGTSGYNEQFF
TRBJ2-7 | TRBV27 | NA | NA | TGTGCCAGCAGTTTCCAGGGGATCTCCTACGAGCAGTACTTC | CASSFQGISYEQYF
TRBJ1-3 | TRBV7-9 | NA | NA | TGTGCCAGCAGCCCTACCGACTCTAGCTCTGGAAACACCATATATTTT | CASSPTDSSSGNTIYF
TRBJ2-5 | TRBV6-6 | TRBD1 | NA | TGTGCCAGCAGCCTTAGGATGACAGGGCAAGAGACCCAGTACTTC | CASSLRMTGQETQYF
TRBJ2-1 | TRBV12-5 | NA | NA | TGTGCTAGTGGTTTCGGGACAACCAATGAGCAGTTCTTC | CASGFGTTNEQFF
TRBJ2-2 | TRBV5-1 | TRBD2 | NA | TGCGCCAGCAAGGGACTAGCGGTCCTCGGGGAGCTGTTTTTT | CASKGLAVLGELFF
TRBJ1-1 | TRBV6-6 | NA | few | TGTGCCAGCAGTTTAGGGGGACCGAACACTGAAGCTTTCTTT | CASSLGGPNTEAFF
TRBJ1-2 | TRBV7-9 | NA | NA | TGTGCCAGCAGCCTAATGGACACTGGCTACACCTTC | CASSLMDTGYTF
TRBJ2-6 | TRBV27 | TRBD1 | NA | TGTGCCAGCAGGCGACAGGGGAACTCTGGGGCCAACGTCCTGACTTTC | CASRRQGNSGANVLTF